A selection of T cell receptor beta chains follows, all from one sample in a study of CD8 T cells in ankylosing spondylitis. Using its own MiXCR run on the 5' RACE reads, TCRdb lists one record per CDR3 protein. The sample lists some 220,000 distinct CDR3 sequences; roughly a tenth were seen once. Specimen: blood, either unsorted or a sorted T cell fraction (not recorded which). The origin of the receptors is a male donor with ankylosing spondylitis or in good health (not recorded which). Each CDR3 is given with its conserved first and last residue. The D gene is left open where the match is weak. Clone sizes are given selectively: once, few, many, or a class where the clone is expanded.

NA	TRBV19	TRBJ1-1	few	CASSNRQVLRTEAFF	TGTGCCAGTAGTAACAGACAGGTTTTGCGCACTGAAGCTTTCTTT
NA	TRBV5-1	TRBJ2-2	many	CASSFNSATGELFF	TGCGCCAGCAGCTTCAACTCTGCCACCGGGGAGCTGTTTTTT
TRBD1	TRBV7-2	TRBJ2-7	few	CASSLLRTGYEQYF	TGTGCCAGCAGCCTACTTCGGACAGGGTACGAGCAGTACTTC
TRBD2	TRBV29-1	TRBJ2-7	many	CSVGSGRSSYEQYF	TGCAGCGTTGGCAGCGGGAGGAGCTCCTACGAGCAGTACTTC
TRBD2	TRBV7-9	TRBJ2-2	NA	CASSAPSAGVNTGELFF	TGTGCCAGCAGCGCCCCCTCAGCGGGGGTGAACACCGGGGAGCTGTTTTTT
TRBD2	TRBV12-3/TRBV12-4	TRBJ2-1	many	CASSSGGGPDEQFF	TGTGCCAGCAGTTCTGGCGGGGGGCCGGATGAGCAGTTCTTC
TRBD2	TRBV11-2	TRBJ2-1	NA	CASSLVVGLAGGFNEQFF	TGTGCCAGCAGCTTAGTAGTGGGGTTAGCGGGAGGGTTCAATGAGCAGTTCTTC
NA	TRBV6-2/TRBV6-3	TRBJ2-2	many	CASSMGTVNTGELFF	TGTGCCAGCAGTATGGGGACGGTGAACACCGGGGAGCTGTTTTTT
NA	TRBV5-1	TRBJ2-3	many	CASSLDPGLSTDTQYF	TGCGCCAGCAGCCTCGACCCAGGGCTTAGCACAGATACGCAGTATTTT
NA	TRBV4-1	TRBJ1-1	few	CASSQRDGMSEAFF	TGCGCCAGCAGCCAACGGGACGGTATGTCTGAAGCTTTCTTT
NA	TRBV12-3/TRBV12-4	TRBJ1-5	many	CASRAQGMSNQPQHF	TGTGCCAGCAGAGCACAGGGTATGAGCAATCAGCCCCAGCATTTT
NA	TRBV2	TRBJ1-1	many	CASSRRGGYPGTEAFF	TGTGCCAGCAGCCGCCGGGGGGGTTACCCGGGGACTGAAGCTTTCTTT
NA	TRBV7-2	TRBJ1-1	few	CASSFSTGNTEAFF	TGTGCCAGCAGCTTTTCCACAGGGAACACTGAAGCTTTCTTT
TRBD1	TRBV6-2/TRBV6-3	TRBJ2-1	many	CASTLGGQYNEQFF	TGTGCCAGCACCCTAGGGGGACAGTACAATGAGCAGTTCTTC
TRBD1	TRBV5-1	TRBJ1-2	many	CASSYGTGPNYGYTF	TGCGCCAGCAGCTATGGGACAGGACCTAACTATGGCTACACCTTC
NA	TRBV21-1	TRBJ1-3	many	CASSKMLGGNTIYF	TGTGCCAGCAGCAAAATGTTAGGGGGAAACACCATATATTTT
NA	TRBV7-2	TRBJ2-1	few	CASSLVGQWGVNEQFF	TGTGCCAGCAGCTTAGTAGGGCAATGGGGGGTCAATGAGCAGTTCTTC
TRBD1	TRBV5-5	TRBJ2-7	many	CASSLETGVTYEQYF	TGTGCCAGCAGCTTGGAGACAGGGGTGACCTACGAGCAGTACTTC
NA	TRBV11-2	TRBJ1-6	NA	CASSLDHGSPYNSPLHF	TGTGCCAGCAGCTTAGATCATGGGAGCCCCTATAATTCACCCCTCCACTTT
NA	TRBV5-1	TRBJ2-4	many	CASSLATSGINIQYF	TGCGCCAGCAGCTTGGCCACCTCAGGTATAAACATTCAGTACTTC
TRBD2	TRBV29-1	TRBJ2-1	NA	CSVDEAGDSYNEQFF	TGCAGCGTCGACGAAGCGGGAGACTCCTACAATGAGCAGTTCTTC
TRBD2	TRBV7-2	TRBJ2-5	many	CASNKGLAGGETQYF	TGTGCCAGCAACAAAGGACTAGCGGGAGGGGAGACCCAGTACTTC
TRBD1	TRBV15	TRBJ2-3	many	CATRRDRDTDTQYF	TGTGCCACCCGCCGGGACAGGGATACAGATACGCAGTATTTT
NA	TRBV5-1	TRBJ2-3	many	CASSFRLDRPDTQYF	TGCGCCAGCAGCTTCCGACTAGACCGTCCAGATACGCAGTATTTT
NA	TRBV25-1	TRBJ2-1	many	CASSESYGFFPNEQFF	TGTGCCAGCAGTGAAAGCTACGGCTTTTTCCCCAATGAGCAGTTCTTC
NA	TRBV30	TRBJ1-1	NA	CALYTWGDTEAFF	TGTGCCCTATACACCTGGGGGGACACTGAAGCTTTCTTT
NA	TRBV30	TRBJ1-1	NA	CAWRENTEAFF	TGTGCCTGGAGAGAGAACACTGAAGCTTTCTTT
NA	TRBV28	TRBJ2-3	many	CSGGVSTDTQYF	TGTTCGGGTGGAGTTAGCACAGATACGCAGTATTTT
TRBD2	TRBV3-1	TRBJ2-3	many	CASSPGLAGGDTQYF	TGTGCCAGCAGCCCCGGACTAGCGGGCGGGGATACGCAGTATTTT
TRBD2	TRBV5-1	TRBJ2-1	many	CASSSKVSGSGDNEQFF	TGCGCCAGCAGCTCAAAGGTTAGCGGGAGTGGCGACAATGAGCAGTTCTTC
TRBD1	TRBV12-5	TRBJ2-7	many	CASVGDRYYEQYF	TGTGCTAGTGTCGGGGACAGATACTACGAGCAGTACTTC
NA	TRBV12-3/TRBV12-4	TRBJ1-6	many	CASSFTGGTNSPLHF	TGTGCCAGCAGTTTTACGGGGGGCACAAATTCACCCCTCCACTTT
TRBD2	TRBV12-3/TRBV12-4	TRBJ2-7	NA	CASSSVGVGLAGFEQYF	TGTGCCAGCAGTTCCGTGGGGGTGGGACTAGCGGGGTTCGAGCAGTACTTC
NA	TRBV7-7	TRBJ1-1	few	CASARQQNTEAFF	TGTGCCAGCGCTCGACAGCAGAACACTGAAGCTTTCTTT
TRBD2	TRBV20-1	TRBJ2-1	few	CSARGQLAVGSYNEQFF	TGCAGTGCTAGAGGGCAACTAGCGGTTGGCTCCTACAATGAGCAGTTCTTC
NA	TRBV12-3/TRBV12-4	TRBJ2-4	many	CASTRSAGQNIQYF	TGTGCCAGCACCCGTTCGGCGGGTCAAAACATTCAGTACTTC
NA	TRBV20-1	TRBJ2-4	many	CSARDPQKLIQYF	TGCAGTGCTAGAGATCCACAGAAACTCATTCAGTACTTC
NA	TRBV5-1	TRBJ2-2	many	CASTTPNTGELFF	TGCGCCAGCACCACTCCGAACACCGGGGAGCTGTTTTTT
NA	TRBV7-9	TRBJ1-4	few	CASSSPPGSSGSEKLFF	TGTGCCAGCAGCTCCCCGCCGGGGTCGTCGGGGAGTGAAAAACTGTTTTTT
NA	TRBV25-1	TRBJ2-3	many	CASSAYTDTQYF	TGTGCCAGCAGCGCATACACAGATACGCAGTATTTT
TRBD2	TRBV5-1	TRBJ2-5	many	CASSSQGTSLETQYF	TGCGCCAGCAGCTCCCAAGGGACTAGTCTCGAGACCCAGTACTTC
TRBD1	TRBV11-1	TRBJ1-4	NA	CASSFSSMRRGLENEKLFF	TGTGCCAGCAGCTTCTCATCCATGCGCAGGGGGCTTGAAAATGAAAAACTGTTTTTT
NA	TRBV6-1	TRBJ2-7	many	CASSETPGSYEQYF	TGTGCCAGCAGTGAAACCCCAGGCTCCTACGAGCAGTACTTC
TRBD1	TRBV11-1	TRBJ2-6	few	CASSLGTGGRFGANVLTF	TGTGCCAGCAGTCTCGGTACAGGGGGTCGATTCGGTGCCAACGTCCTGACTTTC
TRBD1	TRBV29-1	TRBJ2-7	many	CSVVGTGVYEQYF	TGCAGCGTCGTTGGGACAGGGGTCTATGAGCAGTACTTC
TRBD1	TRBV29-1	TRBJ1-3	many	CSAQGQGANTIYF	TGCAGCGCCCAGGGACAGGGGGCAAACACCATATATTTT
NA	TRBV12-3/TRBV12-4	TRBJ1-1	many	CASRGHGVGEAFF	TGTGCCAGCAGGGGACATGGAGTGGGTGAAGCTTTCTTT
TRBD1	TRBV10-3	TRBJ1-1	many	CAISGQGFTEAFF	TGTGCCATCAGCGGACAGGGATTCACTGAAGCTTTCTTT
TRBD1	TRBV5-1	TRBJ1-1	many	CASSLRPRGQGIAEAFF	TGCGCCAGCAGCTTGCGGCCACGGGGACAGGGGATCGCTGAAGCTTTCTTT
TRBD2	TRBV20-1	TRBJ2-3	many	CSARDLSSGGQRLTDTQYF	TGCAGTGCTAGAGATCTCTCCAGCGGGGGCCAAAGGTTAACAGATACGCAGTATTTT
NA	TRBV3-1	TRBJ2-1	NA	CASSQAGGNNEQFF	TGTGCCAGCAGCCAAGCGGGGGGCAACAATGAGCAGTTCTTC
TRBD2	TRBV7-2	TRBJ2-1	NA	CASSSPPGLAVIPIGYEQFF	TGTGCCAGCAGCTCCCCCCCGGGACTAGCGGTTATACCTATCGGGTATGAGCAGTTCTTC
NA	TRBV10-3	TRBJ1-2	many	CAISGTAANYGYTF	TGTGCCATCAGTGGGACAGCAGCTAACTATGGCTACACCTTC
NA	TRBV20-1	TRBJ1-1	many	CSAWAPGHEAFF	TGCAGTGCTTGGGCTCCGGGACATGAAGCTTTCTTT
NA	TRBV10-3	TRBJ2-7	NA	CAISELAGTEQYF	TGTGCCATCAGTGAGCTCGCGGGGACCGAGCAGTACTTC